Given below is one TCR beta chain in context. Its antigen is unknown. Measured with immunoSEQ multiplex PCR; TCRdb has only the in-frame clones, and not every one. The data hold a few hundred thousand clones, with about 90% observed a single time. These data are taken from a study of Ad26.COV2.S vaccination and SARS-CoV-2 variants. Study-level information: Into the muscle, Ad26.COV2.S was dosed once or twice, 56 days apart.

Overall study findings and caveats: Reportedly, after vaccination the spike-specific CD8+ and CD4+ T cell responses displayed substantial breadth.

The treatment: some 19 received Ad26.COV2.S at low or high dose, single or two shots; about 5 received placebo; per-sample allocation not given. Samples were taken on day 63 after the first vaccine or placebo injection. In the vaccine, an Ad26 vector expressed the SARS-CoV-2 spike of the Wuhan strain. This TCR derives from a person between 18 and 59 years old who received the Ad26.COV2.S COVID-19 vaccine or a placebo. Material: peripheral blood, obtained in a trial of Ad26.COV2.S vaccine versus placebo.

This chain's CDR3 is CASSPGLSNQPQHF. The CDR3 DNA is TGTGCCAGCAGCCCCGGGCTGAGCAATCAGCCCCAGCATTTT. The chain links TRBV7-9 to TRBJ1-5; D gene ambiguous. Per the germline V gene, CDR1 is SEHNR and CDR2 is FQNEAQ (reference sequence). With 5 bases removed from V and 1 base from J, the gap between germline ends came to 9 bases. CDR3 length: 14 residues.